This entry lists 6 T cell receptor beta chains sequenced from one sample in a study of ipilimumab plus nivolumab after autologous stem cell transplantation. Here immunoSEQ multiplex PCR was the method, and the copy in TCRdb shows in-frame clones only, minus some. This table holds approximately 40,000 clones, over 90% found once. The starting material was PBMCs, obtained in a trial of ipilimumab plus nivolumab as post-transplant consolidation. Source of these receptors: a male donor with multiple myeloma.

This clone was seen a single time. The chain links TRBV7-9 to TRBJ2-7, with TRBD1 identical over 9 bases. Germline V gene lookup returns CDR1 SEHNR and CDR2 FQNEAQ (reference sequence). There are 15 residues in the CDR3. After removal of 1 base from V and 5 bases from J, the junction contained 6 bases not matched to a gene. CDR3 amino acids: CASSLVGQGNHEQYF. CDR3 DNA: TGTGCCAGCAGCTTAGTGGGACAGGGAAACCACGAGCAGTACTTC.

The CDR3 sequence: CASSQVPGQGDGYTF. The CDR3 DNA reads TGCGCCAGCAGCCAAGTCCCGGGACAGGGAGATGGCTACACCTTC. V is TRBV4-3 and J is TRBJ1-2, with 9 positions matching TRBD1. The germline V gene has CDR1 LGHNA and CDR2 YSLEER. V trimming: 1 base; J trimming: 6 bases; junction bases outside the gene matches: 6. The CDR3 loop spans 15 amino acids.

V gene TRBV2 combines with J gene TRBJ2-2; 15 bases match TRBD2. The V gene's germline CDR1 is SNHLY and CDR2 FYNNEI. Germline trimming cut 9 bases from V and 6 bases from J; bases unmatched to any gene: 5. The CDR3 length is 15 residues. The CDR3 DNA reads TGTGCCAGTGGAGGACTAGCGGGAGGGTCCGGGGAGCTGTTTTTT. Translating gives CASGGLAGGSGELFF.

CDR3 sequence (DNA): TGTGCCAGCGCCCGGCCTTTGACAGGTAATGATCTATTCCACGAGCAGTACTTC. It encodes CASARPLTGNDLFHEQYF. This sequence joins TRBV2 and TRBJ2-7; TRBD1 is a possible D gene (6 bases). CDR3 length: 18 amino acids. CDR1 and CDR2 (germline): SNHLY, FYNNEI. Trimming stripped 8 bases from V and 5 bases from J, with 31 bases between.

Comment on this clone: The identical CDR3 is also encoded by other nucleotide sequences in the sample. The chain links TRBV7-6 to TRBJ2-1; maybe TRBD2 (7 bases). The CDR3 has 15 amino acids. V lost 0 bases, J lost 7 bases, and 13 bases lay in between. Germline V lookup: CDR1 SGHVS, CDR2 FNYEAQ. CDR3 residues: CASSLAGGPRNEQFF. The CDR3 DNA reads as TGTGCCAGCAGCTTAGCGGGGGGGCCACGAAATGAGCAGTTCTTC.

The chain has TRBV4-2 and TRBJ1-5; unclear D gene. The CDR3 runs 14 residues. Germline V lookup: CDR1 LGHNA, CDR2 YNFKEQ. Deletions cut 1 base from V and 4 bases from J, with 8 bases between. Written as DNA, the CDR3 is TGTGCCAGCAGCCAAGGGGGTAGAAATCAGCCCCAGCATTTT. Encoded protein: CASSQGGRNQPQHF.